The clone carrying this TCR beta chain was detected only once. Its cognate antigen is unknown. Clones were sequenced by immunoSEQ multiplex PCR, and TCRdb holds only the in-frame ones, with some missing. The table includes about 100,000 clones, 88% detected once. Collection occurred without any documented infections or immune events in donors. This sample is drawn from a study of identifying expanded T cells in peripheral blood. Study outcomes and limitations: Variance in clone template counts between roughly 2-week samples significantly increased with total template count across all healthy donors. Over two and four weeks, about 15 and 19 clones changed, versus approximately 1.1 between replicates.

The CDR3 extends over 13 amino acids. Trimming cost V 5 bases and J 3 bases; bases outside gene matches: 4. Germline V gene data show CDR1 as MDHEN and CDR2 as SYDVKM. The genes are TRBV28 and TRBJ2-7, with 7 bases matching TRBD1. This clonotype was sampled from a person between 18 and 69 years old in good health. The specimen sequenced was blood. CDR3 residues: CASSTGVRYEQYF. The CDR3 DNA reads as TGTGCCAGCAGTACAGGGGTCCGCTACGAGCAGTACTTC.